These 18 T cell receptor beta chains were sequenced from one sample in a study of shared clonotypes between healthy human individuals. The method was immunoSEQ multiplex PCR; TCRdb's version includes in-frame clones alone and lacks a portion of them. The data contain around 440,000 clones, around 77% of them singletons. Sequenced sample: PBMCs. These receptors all come from a woman in her thirties or forties in good health. Some clones in this sample may be carry-over from other donors' samples.

V and J are TRBV19 and TRBJ2-7; either TRBD1 or TRBD2 may supply D (5 bases each). CDR1 is LNHDA and CDR2 is SQIVND in the germline V gene (reference sequence). The CDR3 is 15 amino acids. V lost 4 bases to trimming and J lost 4 bases, with 17 bases between them. This CDR3 is CASSTEGRPGYEQYF. In DNA form, the CDR3 reads TGTGCCAGTAGTACCGAGGGGCGACCGGGTTACGAGCAGTACTTC.

V is TRBV7-2 and J is TRBJ2-2; 8 bases map to TRBD1. The CDR3 runs to 15 residues. V lost 5 bases and J lost 4; bases outside the gene matches: 6. CDR1 is SGHTA and CDR2 is FQGNSA in the germline V gene. CDR3 nucleotides: TGTGCCAGCAGCCCGAGGACAGGGCTCACCGGGGAGCTGTTTTTT. As protein: CASSPRTGLTGELFF.

V is TRBV2 and J is TRBJ2-1, with D unresolved. CDR1 and CDR2 (germline): SNHLY, FYNNEI. The length of the CDR3 is 14 residues. V shed 2 bases and J shed 14 bases, with 19 bases lying between them. The CDR3 is CASSEREGHREEFF. The CDR3 nucleotides are TGTGCCAGCAGTGAACGAGAAGGCCATAGAGAGGAGTTCTTC.

In DNA form, the CDR3 reads TGTGCCACCAGCAAGTTGACAGGGGTACTGGAGACCCAGTACTTC. Protein: CATSKLTGVLETQYF. This chain links TRBV15 with TRBJ2-5; the match to TRBD1 covers 8 bases. Trimming took 4 bases from V and 5 from J; bases not matched to a gene: 9. This CDR3 has 15 amino acids. Per germline, CDR1 LNHNV and CDR2 YYDKDF (reference sequence). Drawing the rest from reference TRBV15 and TRBJ2-5, the complete variable domain is DAMVIQNPRYQVTQFGKPVTLSCSQTLNHNVMYWYQQKSSQAPKLLFHYYDKDFNNEADTPDNFQSRRPNTSFCFLDIRSPGLGDTAMYLCATSKLTGVLETQYFGPGTRLLVL.

This clone was counted once. The chain recombines TRBV11-3 with TRBJ2-3, with 13 bases lining up with TRBD2. The length of the CDR3 is 14 residues. From germline, CDR1 is SGHNT and CDR2 YENEEA. The V and J ends lost 4 bases and 5 bases, in that order; junction bases with no gene match: 0. CDR3 nucleotides: TGTGCCAGCAGCTGGACTAGCGGGAGAGATACGCAGTATTTT. Translated: CASSWTSGRDTQYF.

As regards this clone: The germline gene is not matched at one end of the junction; a read error may be the cause. This sample includes further DNA sequences coding for the same CDR3. The rearrangement uses TRBV7-2 and TRBJ1-3; D is uncertain. The CDR3 is made up of 14 amino acids. Germline CDR1 reads SGHTA; CDR2 reads FQGNSA. The CDR3 is CASSLGLGGNTIYF. CDR3 in DNA: TGCGCCAGCAGCTTAGGTCTAGGAGGAAACACCATATATTTT.

The chain uses TRBV5-1 and TRBJ2-2, with D maybe TRBD1 (5 bases). Germline loops: CDR1 SGHRS, CDR2 YFSETQ. CDR3 length: 15 amino acids. Trimming shortened V by 2 bases and J by 0 bases, and 8 bases separated the two germline ends. This CDR3 is CASSFQGANTGELFF. For the CDR3, the DNA is TGCGCCAGCAGCTTTCAAGGGGCGAACACCGGGGAGCTGTTTTTT.

V usage is TRBV5-1 and J usage is TRBJ1-3, with D possibly being TRBD1 (5 bases). V was trimmed by 4 bases and J by 0 bases, leaving 14 bases between them. Looked up from germline, CDR1 is SGHRS and CDR2 is YFSETQ. The CDR3 spans 16 residues. The CDR3 bases are TGCGCCAGCAGCCCATCCACAGGCCGCTCTGGAAACACCATATATTTT. Translated: CASSPSTGRSGNTIYF.

To note about this clone: One base separates it from a far larger clone, so it is likely a read error. V usage is TRBV29-1 and J usage is TRBJ2-3; D gene ambiguous. Near its end, the DNA agrees better with TRBJ1-5, so the J call may be wrong. CDR3 length equals 15 residues. The germline CDR1 and CDR2 sequences are SQVTM and ANQGSEA. Written as DNA, the CDR3 is TGCAGCGTTGGTTTAGCGGGAGAGATAACAGATACGCAGCATTTT. Translation gives CSVGLAGEITDTQHF.

V and J are TRBV28 and TRBJ2-1; tentatively, D is TRBD1 (7 bases). From germline, CDR1 is MDHEN and CDR2 SYDVKM. V was trimmed by 7 bases and J by 1 base, leaving 14 bases between them. The CDR3 runs to 15 residues. CDR3 in amino acids: CASTEAGGSYNEQFF. Written as DNA, the CDR3 is TGTGCCAGCACGGAGGCAGGGGGGTCCTACAATGAGCAGTTCTTC.

Remarks on this clone: It differs at one base from a far larger clone, so likely a read error. Other DNA sequences of this sample code for an identical CDR3. This chain connects TRBV29-1 to TRBJ1-1, with 11 nucleotides matching TRBD1. V lost 1 base, J lost 5 bases, and 15 bases stayed unmatched. There are 18 residues in the CDR3. The germline CDR1 and CDR2 sequences are SQVTM and ANQGSEA. CDR3 sequence: CSVEGAEGQGAWRTEAFF. In DNA form, the CDR3 reads TGCAGCGTTGAAGGTGCTGAAGGACAGGGGGCCTGGAGGACTGAAGCTTTCTTT. The complete variable domain, with remaining parts taken from reference TRBV29-1 and TRBJ1-1, reads SAVISQKPSRDICQRGTSLTIQCQVDSQVTMMFWYRQQPGQSLTLIATANQGSEATYESGFVIDKFPISRPNLTFSTLTVSNMSPEDSSIYLCSVEGAEGQGAWRTEAFFGQGTRLTVV.

Turning to this clone: Sequence at one end of the junction differs from germline and may be a read error. The chain links TRBV18 to TRBJ1-1; weak D call: TRBD1 (6 bases). The CDR3 is 12 amino acids. Germline CDR1 KGHSH, CDR2 LQKENI. The CDR3 loop reads CASSHRDTEASF. The CDR3 DNA sequence: TGTGCCAGCTCACACCGGGACACTGAAGCTTCCTTT.

This clone was detected only a few times. The V gene is TRBV10-2, the J gene TRBJ2-1; 9 bases are shared with TRBD2. The germline V gene encodes CDR1 WSHSY and CDR2 SAAADI. CDR3 length equals 15 residues. After removal of 4 bases from V and 7 bases from J, the junction contained 8 bases not matched to a gene. CDR3 sequence (DNA): TGCGCCAGCAGTGGCCTAGCGGGAAATTGGAATGAGCAGTTCTTC. Amino acid sequence: CASSGLAGNWNEQFF.

V is TRBV10-3 and J is TRBJ1-1; TRBD1 matches at 9 bases. V dropped 6 bases and J dropped 3; count of bases not matched to a gene: 11. CDR3 length: 16 residues. The germline V gene has CDR1 ENHRY and CDR2 SYGVKD. The CDR3 is CAIRAPGQGRDTEAFF. For the CDR3, the DNA is TGTGCCATCAGAGCCCCGGGACAGGGAAGGGACACTGAAGCTTTCTTT.

Points on this clone: Within the sample, other DNA sequences also encode this same CDR3. This chain links TRBV20-1 with TRBJ2-5, with D uncertain. V lost 3 bases, J lost 5 bases, and 4 bases lay in between. Germline V CDR1 and CDR2: DFQATT, SNEGSKA (reference sequence). This CDR3 comprises 10 residues. CDR3 in amino acids: CSARGETQYF. The CDR3 DNA reads as TGCAGTGCTAGGGGTGAGACCCAGTACTTC.

The rearrangement uses TRBV27 and TRBJ2-1; TRBD2 might be the D (6 bases). The CDR3 spans 15 residues. V was clipped by 3 bases and J by 4 bases, with 13 bases between them. CDR1 MNHEY and CDR2 SMNVEV come from the germline V gene (reference sequence). CDR3 residues: CASSFRAEGYNEQFF. The DNA of the CDR3 is TGTGCCAGCAGTTTCAGAGCGGAGGGTTACAATGAGCAGTTCTTC.

The chain has TRBV2 and TRBJ1-1; D remains ambiguous. The V end lost 7 bases, the J end lost 1 base, and 10 bases lay between the germline ends. The germline V gene has CDR1 SNHLY and CDR2 FYNNEI. The length of the CDR3 is 13 residues. CDR3 nucleotide sequence: TGTGCCAGCATCTTAGAGGGGAACACTGAAGCTTTCTTT. Translating gives CASILEGNTEAFF.

The gene calls are TRBV7-8 and TRBJ2-7; no definite D call. The germline gives CDR1 SGHVS, CDR2 FQNEAQ. V gave up 5 bases and J gave up 2 bases, with 13 bases separating them. CDR3 length equals 14 residues. This chain's CDR3 is CASSPNRLTYEQYF. The CDR3 DNA is TGTGCCAGCAGCCCCAATCGGCTCACCTACGAGCAGTACTTC.